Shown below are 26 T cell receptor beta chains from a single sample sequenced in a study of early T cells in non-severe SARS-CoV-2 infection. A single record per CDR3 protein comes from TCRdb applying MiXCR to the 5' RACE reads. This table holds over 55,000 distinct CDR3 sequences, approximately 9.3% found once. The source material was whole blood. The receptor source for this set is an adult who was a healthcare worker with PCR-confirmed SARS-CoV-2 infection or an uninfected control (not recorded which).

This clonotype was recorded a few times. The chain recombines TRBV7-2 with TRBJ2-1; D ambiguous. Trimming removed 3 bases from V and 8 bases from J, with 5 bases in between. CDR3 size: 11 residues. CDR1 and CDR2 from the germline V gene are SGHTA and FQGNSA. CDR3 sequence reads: CASSFKYEQFF. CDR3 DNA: TGTGCCAGCAGCTTTAAGTATGAGCAGTTCTTC.

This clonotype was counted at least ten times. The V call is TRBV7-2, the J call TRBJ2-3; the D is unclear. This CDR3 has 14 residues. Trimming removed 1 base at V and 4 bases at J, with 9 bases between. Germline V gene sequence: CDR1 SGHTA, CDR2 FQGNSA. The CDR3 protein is CASSLGSIPDTQYF. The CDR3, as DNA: TGTGCCAGCAGCTTAGGTTCCATCCCAGATACGCAGTATTTT.

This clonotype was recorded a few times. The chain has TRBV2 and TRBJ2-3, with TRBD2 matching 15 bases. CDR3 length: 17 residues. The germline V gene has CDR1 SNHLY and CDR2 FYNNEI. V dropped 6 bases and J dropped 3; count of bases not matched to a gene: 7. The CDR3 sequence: CASSQGLAGGGTDTQYF. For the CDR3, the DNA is TGTGCCAGCAGCCAGGGACTAGCGGGGGGCGGGACAGATACGCAGTATTTT.

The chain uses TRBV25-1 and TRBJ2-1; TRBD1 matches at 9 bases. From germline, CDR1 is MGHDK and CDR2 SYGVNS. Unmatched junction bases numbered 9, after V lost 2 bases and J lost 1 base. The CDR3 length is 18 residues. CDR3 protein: CASSETGGTRGSYNEQFF. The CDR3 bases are TGTGCCAGCAGTGAAACAGGGGGCACCAGGGGATCCTACAATGAGCAGTTCTTC.

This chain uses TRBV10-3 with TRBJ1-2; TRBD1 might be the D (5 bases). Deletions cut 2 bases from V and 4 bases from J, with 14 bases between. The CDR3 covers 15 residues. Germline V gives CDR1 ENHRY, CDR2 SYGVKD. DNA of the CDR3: TGTGCCATCAGTGAGACCACTGCCAGGGCCTATGGCTACACCTTC. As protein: CAISETTARAYGYTF.

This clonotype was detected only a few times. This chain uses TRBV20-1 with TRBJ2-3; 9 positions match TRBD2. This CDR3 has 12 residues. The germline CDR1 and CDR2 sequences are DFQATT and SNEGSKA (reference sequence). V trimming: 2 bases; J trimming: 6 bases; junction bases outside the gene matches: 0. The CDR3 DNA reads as TGCAGTGCTAGACTAGCGGGGGATACGCAGTATTTT. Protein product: CSARLAGDTQYF.

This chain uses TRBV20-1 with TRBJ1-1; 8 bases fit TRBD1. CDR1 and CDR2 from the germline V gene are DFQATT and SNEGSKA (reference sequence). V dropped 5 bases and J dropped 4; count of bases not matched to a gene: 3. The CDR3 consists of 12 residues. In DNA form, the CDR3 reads TGCAGTGCTCGGGACAGGCTCACTGAAGCTTTCTTT. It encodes CSARDRLTEAFF.

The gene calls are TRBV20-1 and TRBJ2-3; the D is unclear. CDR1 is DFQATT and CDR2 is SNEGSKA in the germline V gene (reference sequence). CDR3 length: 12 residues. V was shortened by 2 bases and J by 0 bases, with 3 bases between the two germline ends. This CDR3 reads CSARPSTDTQYF. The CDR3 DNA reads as TGCAGTGCTAGACCAAGCACAGATACGCAGTATTTT.

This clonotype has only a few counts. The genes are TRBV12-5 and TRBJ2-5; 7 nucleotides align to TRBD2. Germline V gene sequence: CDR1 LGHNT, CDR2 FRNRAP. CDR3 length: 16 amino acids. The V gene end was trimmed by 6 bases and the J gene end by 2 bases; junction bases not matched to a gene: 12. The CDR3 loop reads CASGPLQRDGQETQYF. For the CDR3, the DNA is TGTGCTAGTGGCCCTCTCCAGCGGGACGGACAAGAGACCCAGTACTTC.

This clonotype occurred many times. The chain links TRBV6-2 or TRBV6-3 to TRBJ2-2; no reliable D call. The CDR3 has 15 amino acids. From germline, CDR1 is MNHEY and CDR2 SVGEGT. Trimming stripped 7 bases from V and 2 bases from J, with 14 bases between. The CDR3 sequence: CASIEGAPNTGELFF. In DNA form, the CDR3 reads TGTGCCAGCATCGAAGGAGCGCCAAACACCGGGGAGCTGTTTTTT.

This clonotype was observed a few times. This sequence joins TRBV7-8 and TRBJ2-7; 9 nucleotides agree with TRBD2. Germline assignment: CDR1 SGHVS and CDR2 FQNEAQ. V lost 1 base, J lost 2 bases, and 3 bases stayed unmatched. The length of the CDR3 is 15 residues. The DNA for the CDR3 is TGTGCCAGCAGCTTAGTTCCTAGCGGGACCTACGAGCAGTACGTC. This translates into CASSLVPSGTYEQYV.

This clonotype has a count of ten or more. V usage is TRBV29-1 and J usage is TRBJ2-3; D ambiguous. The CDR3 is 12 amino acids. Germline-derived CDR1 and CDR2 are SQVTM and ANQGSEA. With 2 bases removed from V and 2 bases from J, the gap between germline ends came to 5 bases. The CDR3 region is CSVESPTDTQYF. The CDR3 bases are TGCAGCGTTGAATCCCCCACAGATACGCAGTATTTT.

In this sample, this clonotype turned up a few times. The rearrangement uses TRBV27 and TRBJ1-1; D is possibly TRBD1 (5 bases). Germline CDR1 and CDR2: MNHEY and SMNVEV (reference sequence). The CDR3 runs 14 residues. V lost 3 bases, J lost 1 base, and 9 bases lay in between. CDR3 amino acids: CASSFQGSNTEAFF. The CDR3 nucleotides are TGTGCCAGCAGTTTTCAGGGCTCGAACACTGAAGCTTTCTTT.

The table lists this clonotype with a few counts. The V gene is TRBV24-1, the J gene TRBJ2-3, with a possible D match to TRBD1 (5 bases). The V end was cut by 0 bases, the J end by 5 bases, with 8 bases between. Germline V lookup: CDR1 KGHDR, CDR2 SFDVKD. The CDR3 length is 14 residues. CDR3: CATSDLSRVDTQYF. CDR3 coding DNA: TGTGCCACCAGTGATTTGAGCAGGGTAGATACGCAGTATTTT.

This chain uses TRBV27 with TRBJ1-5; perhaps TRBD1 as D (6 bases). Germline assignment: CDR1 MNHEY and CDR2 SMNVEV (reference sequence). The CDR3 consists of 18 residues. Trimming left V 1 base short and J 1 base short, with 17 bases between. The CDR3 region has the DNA TGTGCCAGCAGTTTATATCCCACAGGGACGTCGAGCAATCAGCCCCAGCATTTT. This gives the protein CASSLYPTGTSSNQPQHF.

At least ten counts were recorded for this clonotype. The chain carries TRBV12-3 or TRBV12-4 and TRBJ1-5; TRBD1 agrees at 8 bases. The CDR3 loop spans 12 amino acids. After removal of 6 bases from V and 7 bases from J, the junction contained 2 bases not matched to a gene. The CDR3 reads CASRAGGQPQHF. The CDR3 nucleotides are TGTGCCAGCAGGGCAGGGGGCCAGCCCCAGCATTTT.

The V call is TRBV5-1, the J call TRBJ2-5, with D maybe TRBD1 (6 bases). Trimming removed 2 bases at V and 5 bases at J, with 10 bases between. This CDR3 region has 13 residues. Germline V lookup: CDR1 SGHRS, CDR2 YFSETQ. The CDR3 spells CASSLHRAETQYF. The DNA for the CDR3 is TGCGCCAGCAGCTTACACAGGGCTGAGACCCAGTACTTC.

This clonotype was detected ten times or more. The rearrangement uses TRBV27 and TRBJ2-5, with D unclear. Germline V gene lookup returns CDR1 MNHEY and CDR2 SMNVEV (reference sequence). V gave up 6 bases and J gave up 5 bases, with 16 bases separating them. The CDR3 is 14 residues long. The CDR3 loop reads CASSKNGNGETQYF. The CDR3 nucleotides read TGTGCCAGCAGCAAAAATGGCAACGGGGAGACCCAGTACTTC.

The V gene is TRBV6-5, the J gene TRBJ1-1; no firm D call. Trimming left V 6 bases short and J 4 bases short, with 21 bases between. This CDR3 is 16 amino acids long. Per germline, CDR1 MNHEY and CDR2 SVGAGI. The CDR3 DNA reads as TGTGCCAGCAGAACGACCCTGGACGCATTCGTCACTGAAGCTTTCTTT. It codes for CASRTTLDAFVTEAFF.

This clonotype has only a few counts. The DNA of the CDR3 is TGCGCCAGCAGCCAGCAGACAGGGGGTTTAACCGGGGAGCTGTTTTTT. Translating it yields CASSQQTGGLTGELFF. The V call is TRBV4-1, the J call TRBJ2-2; 9 nucleotides agree with TRBD1. In germline, CDR1 is MGHRA, CDR2 YSYEKL. This CDR3 has 16 residues. Germline trimming cut 3 bases from V and 5 bases from J; bases unmatched to any gene: 7.

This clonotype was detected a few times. CDR3 sequence: CSAILTETGELFF. CDR3 bases: TGCAGTGCTATTTTAACAGAGACTGGGGAGCTGTTTTTT. V and J are TRBV20-1 and TRBJ2-2; D unresolved. The ends were cut back, 4 bases at V and 8 bases at J, with 14 bases in the middle. The CDR3 contains 13 residues. From germline, CDR1 is DFQATT and CDR2 SNEGSKA (reference sequence).

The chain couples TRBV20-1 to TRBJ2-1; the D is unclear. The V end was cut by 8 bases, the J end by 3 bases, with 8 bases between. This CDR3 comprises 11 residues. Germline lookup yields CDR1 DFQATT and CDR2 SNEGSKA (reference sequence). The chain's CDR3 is CSTTNYNEQFF. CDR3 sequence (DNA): TGCAGTACCACAAACTACAATGAGCAGTTCTTC.

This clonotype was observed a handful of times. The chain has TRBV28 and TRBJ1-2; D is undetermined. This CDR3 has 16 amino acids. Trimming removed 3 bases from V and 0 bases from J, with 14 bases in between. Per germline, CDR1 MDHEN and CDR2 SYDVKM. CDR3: CASSLVLGEANYGYTF. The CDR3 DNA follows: TGTGCCAGCAGTTTGGTCCTTGGGGAAGCTAACTATGGCTACACCTTC.

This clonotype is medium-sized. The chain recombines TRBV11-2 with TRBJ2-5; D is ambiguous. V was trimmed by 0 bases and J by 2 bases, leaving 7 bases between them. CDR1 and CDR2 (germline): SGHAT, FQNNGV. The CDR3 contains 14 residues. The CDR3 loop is CASSLDRLQETQYF. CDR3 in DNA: TGTGCCAGCAGCTTAGATAGACTTCAAGAGACCCAGTACTTC.

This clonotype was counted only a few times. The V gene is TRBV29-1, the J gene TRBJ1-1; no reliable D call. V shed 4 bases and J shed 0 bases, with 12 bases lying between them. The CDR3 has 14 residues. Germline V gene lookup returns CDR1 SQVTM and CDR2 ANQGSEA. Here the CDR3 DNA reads TGCAGCGTTGGGGTCAACCCCCTGAACACTGAAGCTTTCTTT. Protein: CSVGVNPLNTEAFF. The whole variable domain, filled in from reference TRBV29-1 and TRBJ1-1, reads SAVISQKPSRDICQRGTSLTIQCQVDSQVTMMFWYRQQPGQSLTLIATANQGSEATYESGFVIDKFPISRPNLTFSTLTVSNMSPEDSSIYLCSVGVNPLNTEAFFGQGTRLTVV.

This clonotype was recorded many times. The CDR3: CASSQAQTQPQHF. The CDR3 coding sequence is TGTGCCAGCAGCCAAGCGCAGACCCAGCCCCAGCATTTT. The J gene is TRBJ1-5, the V gene TRBV3-1; D remains ambiguous. The V gene's germline CDR1 is LGHDT and CDR2 YNNKEL (reference sequence). V shed 1 base and J shed 7 bases, with 8 bases lying between them. The CDR3 contains 13 residues.